Here is one T cell receptor (beta chain) with its context. Its antigen is undetermined. The second PCR ran about 6 to 11 cycles with a sample-barcoded 5' primer and J-beta primers. TCRdb called the 5' RACE reads again in MiXCR, with one record for every CDR3 protein. The sample yields 650,000 to 700,000 distinct CDR3 sequences, roughly 30% seen once. This sample was taken from a study of blood T cells in healthy people across ages. Study outcomes and limitations: Age advanced and TCR beta diversity per million T cells fell, roughly linearly.

The ends were cut back, 0 bases at V and 7 bases at J, with 11 bases in the middle. The CDR3 is 13 amino acids. From germline, CDR1 is SGHRS and CDR2 YFSETQ. The origin of this receptor is a woman at least 80 years old in good health. Sequencing was done on a sample of blood. This chain joins TRBV5-1 and TRBJ2-7; weak D call: TRBD1 (6 bases). The CDR3 spells CASSLDGGNEQYF. The CDR3 region has the DNA TGCGCCAGCAGCTTGGATGGGGGCAATGAGCAGTACTTC.